The rows below give T cell receptor beta chains drawn from one sample of a study of control samples from healthy donors and cancer patients. Repertoires were generated with immunoSEQ multiplex PCR, while TCRdb's copy carries only in-frame clones and drops some. The profile shows 150,000 to 160,000 clones, around 96% of them singletons. The material sequenced was blood. The receptors stem from a man between 35 and 55 years old in good health. The CDR3 runs from the conserved cysteine through the conserved F or W. A D gene is named only where the DNA matches it firmly.

v_gene: TRBV28; d_gene: TRBD1; j_gene: TRBJ1-1; CDR3aa: CASSLYSGTGNTEAFF
v_gene: TRBV19; d_gene: TRBD1; j_gene: TRBJ2-7; CDR3aa: CASSFAGGSGEQYF
v_gene: TRBV30; d_gene: NA; j_gene: TRBJ2-7; CDR3aa: CAWTESGAEQYF
v_gene: TRBV6-2/TRBV6-3; d_gene: TRBD1; j_gene: TRBJ1-1; CDR3aa: CASSFTGEKAFF
v_gene: TRBV18; d_gene: NA; j_gene: TRBJ2-3; CDR3aa: CASSPKRALGDTQYF
v_gene: TRBV5-6; d_gene: NA; j_gene: TRBJ1-4; CDR3aa: CASSLGGGGEKLFF
v_gene: TRBV9; d_gene: NA; j_gene: TRBJ1-1; CDR3aa: CASSVARGNTEAFF
v_gene: TRBV5-5; d_gene: NA; j_gene: TRBJ2-7; CDR3aa: CASSLGRIGAYEQYF
v_gene: TRBV2; d_gene: NA; j_gene: TRBJ1-1; CDR3aa: CASSPGRGNTEAFF
v_gene: TRBV27; d_gene: TRBD2; j_gene: TRBJ2-1; CDR3aa: CASSLGRGYEQFF
v_gene: TRBV6-5; d_gene: NA; j_gene: TRBJ1-6; CDR3aa: CASSYSGQYNSPLHF
v_gene: TRBV4-1; d_gene: TRBD1; j_gene: TRBJ1-3; CDR3aa: CASSQGRQGARNTIYF
v_gene: TRBV19; d_gene: TRBD1; j_gene: TRBJ2-7; CDR3aa: CASSIRTGGSYEQYF
v_gene: TRBV6-2/TRBV6-3; d_gene: TRBD1; j_gene: TRBJ1-2; CDR3aa: CASSSVGTGNGYTF
v_gene: TRBV6-5; d_gene: TRBD1; j_gene: TRBJ2-2; CDR3aa: CASSYDRGNTGELFF
v_gene: TRBV9; d_gene: TRBD2; j_gene: TRBJ2-3; CDR3aa: CASSDLAGGITDTQYF
v_gene: TRBV27; d_gene: TRBD1; j_gene: TRBJ1-2; CDR3aa: CASSPPAGQQNYGYTF
v_gene: TRBV9; d_gene: NA; j_gene: TRBJ1-3; CDR3aa: CASSVNTGSGNTIYF
v_gene: TRBV12-5; d_gene: TRBD1; j_gene: TRBJ1-2; CDR3aa: CASGSPGQGASGYTF
v_gene: TRBV7-9; d_gene: NA; j_gene: TRBJ2-1; CDR3aa: CASHLSGAGNEQFF
v_gene: TRBV7-3; d_gene: NA; j_gene: TRBJ2-1; CDR3aa: CASSPDTSSYNEQFF
v_gene: TRBV18; d_gene: TRBD1; j_gene: TRBJ1-1; CDR3aa: CASSPLGVPGGDTEAFF
v_gene: TRBV5-8; d_gene: NA; j_gene: TRBJ2-3; CDR3aa: CASSLPSGTDTQYF
v_gene: TRBV21-1; d_gene: NA; j_gene: TRBJ2-7; CDR3aa: CASSKRQGTYEQYF
v_gene: TRBV19; d_gene: NA; j_gene: TRBJ1-5; CDR3aa: CASASVAGFANQPQHF
v_gene: TRBV2; d_gene: TRBD1; j_gene: TRBJ2-2; CDR3aa: CASSPRMRGTGDAGELFF
v_gene: TRBV11-2; d_gene: NA; j_gene: TRBJ1-6; CDR3aa: CASSLQGYLSPLHF
v_gene: TRBV6-5; d_gene: NA; j_gene: TRBJ1-5; CDR3aa: CASSNQPQHF
v_gene: TRBV5-4; d_gene: NA; j_gene: TRBJ1-4; CDR3aa: CASSPGSRQVNEKLFF
v_gene: TRBV5-5; d_gene: TRBD2; j_gene: TRBJ2-5; CDR3aa: CASSPPGLAGGHETQYF
v_gene: TRBV5-1; d_gene: NA; j_gene: TRBJ1-4; CDR3aa: CASKGPSNEKLFF
v_gene: TRBV6-1; d_gene: TRBD1; j_gene: TRBJ1-6; CDR3aa: CASSEVSQGRSPLHF
v_gene: TRBV11-2; d_gene: NA; j_gene: TRBJ2-7; CDR3aa: CASSLAWQPAYEQYF